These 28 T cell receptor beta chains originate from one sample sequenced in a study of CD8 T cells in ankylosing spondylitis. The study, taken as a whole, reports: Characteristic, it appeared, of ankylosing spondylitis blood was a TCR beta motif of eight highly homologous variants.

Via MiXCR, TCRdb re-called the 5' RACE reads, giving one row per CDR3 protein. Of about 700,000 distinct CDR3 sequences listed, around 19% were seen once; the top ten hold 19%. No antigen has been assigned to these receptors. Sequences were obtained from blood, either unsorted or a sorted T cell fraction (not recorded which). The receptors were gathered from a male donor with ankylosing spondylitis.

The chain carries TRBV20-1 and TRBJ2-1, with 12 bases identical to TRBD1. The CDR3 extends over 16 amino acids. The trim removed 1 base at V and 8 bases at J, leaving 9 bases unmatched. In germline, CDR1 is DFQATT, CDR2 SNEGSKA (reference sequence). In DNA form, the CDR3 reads TGCAGTGCTAGAGGGAGCCGGGACAGGGGGCTCGATGAGCAGTTCTTC. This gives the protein CSARGSRDRGLDEQFF.

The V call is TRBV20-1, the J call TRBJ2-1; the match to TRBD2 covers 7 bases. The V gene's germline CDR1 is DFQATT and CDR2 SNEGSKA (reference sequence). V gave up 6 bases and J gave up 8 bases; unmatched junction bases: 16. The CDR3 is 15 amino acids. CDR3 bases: TGCAGTGCCGATTACCTAGCGGACCCAAAGGATGAGCAGTTCTTC. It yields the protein CSADYLADPKDEQFF.

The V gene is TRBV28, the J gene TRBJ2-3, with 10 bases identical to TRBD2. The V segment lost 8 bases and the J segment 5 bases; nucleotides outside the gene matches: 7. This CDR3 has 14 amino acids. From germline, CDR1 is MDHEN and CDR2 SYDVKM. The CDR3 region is CASALAGQGDTQYF. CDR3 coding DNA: TGTGCCAGCGCACTAGCGGGACAAGGAGATACGCAGTATTTT.

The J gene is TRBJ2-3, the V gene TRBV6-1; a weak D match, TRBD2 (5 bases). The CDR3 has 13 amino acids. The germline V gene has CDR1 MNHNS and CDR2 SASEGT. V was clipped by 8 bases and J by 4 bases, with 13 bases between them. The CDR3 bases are TGTGCCAGCGCGATGGTGCGGGCAGATACGCAGTATTTT. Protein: CASAMVRADTQYF.

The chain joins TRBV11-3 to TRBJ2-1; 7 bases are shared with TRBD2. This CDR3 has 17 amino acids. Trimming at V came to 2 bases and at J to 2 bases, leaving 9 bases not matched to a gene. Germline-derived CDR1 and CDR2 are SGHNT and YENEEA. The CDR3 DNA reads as TGTGCCAGCAGCTTATTTGGGCCACGGGGGGCCTACAATGAGCAGTTCTTC. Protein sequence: CASSLFGPRGAYNEQFF.

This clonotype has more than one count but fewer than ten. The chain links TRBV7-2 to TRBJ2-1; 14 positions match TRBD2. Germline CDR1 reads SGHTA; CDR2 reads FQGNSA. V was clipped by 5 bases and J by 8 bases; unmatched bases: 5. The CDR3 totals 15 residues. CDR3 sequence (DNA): TGTGCCAGCAGCACCGGGACTAGCGGGAGTTATGAGCAGTTCTTC. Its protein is CASSTGTSGSYEQFF.

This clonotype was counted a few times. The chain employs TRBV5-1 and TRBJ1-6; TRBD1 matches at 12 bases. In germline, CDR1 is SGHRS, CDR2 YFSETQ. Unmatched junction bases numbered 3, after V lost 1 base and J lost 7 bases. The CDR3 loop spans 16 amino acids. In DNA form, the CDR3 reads TGCGCCAGCAGCTTGTCGGGACAGGGGGCAAATTCACCCCTCCACTTT. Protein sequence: CASSLSGQGANSPLHF.

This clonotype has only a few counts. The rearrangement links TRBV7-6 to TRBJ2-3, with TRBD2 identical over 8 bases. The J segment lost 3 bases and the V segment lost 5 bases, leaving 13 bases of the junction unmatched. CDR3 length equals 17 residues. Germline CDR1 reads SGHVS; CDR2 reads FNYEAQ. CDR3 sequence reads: CASSPNPAGTRTDTQYF. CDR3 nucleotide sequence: TGTGCCAGCAGCCCTAACCCCGCCGGGACTAGGACAGATACGCAGTATTTT.

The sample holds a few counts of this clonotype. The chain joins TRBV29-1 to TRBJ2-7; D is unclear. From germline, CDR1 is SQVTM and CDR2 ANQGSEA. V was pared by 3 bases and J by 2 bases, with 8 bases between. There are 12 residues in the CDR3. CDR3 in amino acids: CSVDYGAYEQYF. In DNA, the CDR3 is TGCAGCGTTGACTACGGAGCCTACGAGCAGTACTTC.

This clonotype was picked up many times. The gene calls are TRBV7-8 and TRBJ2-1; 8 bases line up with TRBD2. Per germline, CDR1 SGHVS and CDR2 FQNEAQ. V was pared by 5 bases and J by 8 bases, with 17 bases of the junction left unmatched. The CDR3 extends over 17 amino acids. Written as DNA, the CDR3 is TGTGCCAGCAGCCTACGCGCCTCGGCGGGGGGTAGGTATGAGCAGTTCTTC. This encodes CASSLRASAGGRYEQFF.

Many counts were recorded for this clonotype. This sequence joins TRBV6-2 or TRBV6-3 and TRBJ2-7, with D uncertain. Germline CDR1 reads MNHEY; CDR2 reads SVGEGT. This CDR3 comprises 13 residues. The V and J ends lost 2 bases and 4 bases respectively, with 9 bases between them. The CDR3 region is CASSYRLGYEQYF. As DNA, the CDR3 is TGTGCCAGCAGTTACCGGCTAGGGTACGAGCAGTACTTC.

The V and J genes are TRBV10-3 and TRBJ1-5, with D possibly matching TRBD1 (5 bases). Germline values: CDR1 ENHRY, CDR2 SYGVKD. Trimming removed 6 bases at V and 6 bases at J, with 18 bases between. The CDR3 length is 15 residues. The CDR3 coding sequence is TGTGCCATCAGATCCGGGGCGGGTATAGGTCAGCCCCAGCATTTT. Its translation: CAIRSGAGIGQPQHF.

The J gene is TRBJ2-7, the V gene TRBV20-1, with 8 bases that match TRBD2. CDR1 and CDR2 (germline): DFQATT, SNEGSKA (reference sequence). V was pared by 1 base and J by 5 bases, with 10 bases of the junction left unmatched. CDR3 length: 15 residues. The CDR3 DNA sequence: TGCAGTGCTAGAGCAGGCCCAGCGGGAGTCCACGAGCAGTACTTC. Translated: CSARAGPAGVHEQYF.

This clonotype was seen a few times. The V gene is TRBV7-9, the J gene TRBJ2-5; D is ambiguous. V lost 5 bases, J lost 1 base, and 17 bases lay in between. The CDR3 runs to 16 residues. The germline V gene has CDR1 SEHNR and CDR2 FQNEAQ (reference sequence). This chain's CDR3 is CASSHFIAAFQETQYF. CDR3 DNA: TGTGCCAGCAGCCATTTTATTGCGGCCTTCCAAGAGACCCAGTACTTC.

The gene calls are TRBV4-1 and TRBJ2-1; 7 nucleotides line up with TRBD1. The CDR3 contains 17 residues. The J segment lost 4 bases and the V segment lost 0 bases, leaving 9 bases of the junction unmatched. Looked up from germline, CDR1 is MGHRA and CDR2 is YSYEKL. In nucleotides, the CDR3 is TGCGCCAGCAGCCAAGATGGTGGGACAGTCAATTACAATGAGCAGTTCTTC. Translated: CASSQDGGTVNYNEQFF.

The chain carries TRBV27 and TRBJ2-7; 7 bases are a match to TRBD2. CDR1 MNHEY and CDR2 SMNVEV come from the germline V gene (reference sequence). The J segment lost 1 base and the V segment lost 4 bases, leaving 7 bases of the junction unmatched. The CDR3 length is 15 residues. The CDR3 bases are TGTGCCAGCAGTTCATTTGCGGGAGATTCCTACGAGCAGTACTTC. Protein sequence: CASSSFAGDSYEQYF.

This chain's CDR3 is CASSMGPAGTGNTIYF. In nucleotides, the CDR3 is TGTGCCAGCAGTATGGGACCGGCAGGGACAGGAAACACCATATATTTT. This rearrangement joins TRBV28 to TRBJ1-3, with D perhaps TRBD1 (6 bases). In germline, CDR1 is MDHEN, CDR2 SYDVKM. The CDR3 covers 16 residues. The germline V and J ends were trimmed by 5 bases and 4 bases, with 18 bases remaining between them.

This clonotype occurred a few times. DNA for the CDR3: TGTGCCAGCAGTTATAGCGGGATGGGGACCGGGGAGCTGTTTTTT. Protein product: CASSYSGMGTGELFF. The rearrangement joins TRBV5-4 to TRBJ2-2, with 8 bases that match TRBD2. J was trimmed by 5 bases and V by 5 bases; bases with no gene match: 8. CDR3 size: 15 residues. Germline V CDR1 and CDR2: SGHNT, YYREEE (reference sequence).

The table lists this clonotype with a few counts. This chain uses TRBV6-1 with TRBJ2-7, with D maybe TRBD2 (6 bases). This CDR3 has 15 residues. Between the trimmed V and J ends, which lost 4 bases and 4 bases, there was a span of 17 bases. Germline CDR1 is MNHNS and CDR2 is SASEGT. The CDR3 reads CASSAEDRGRYEQYF. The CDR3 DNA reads TGTGCCAGCAGTGCAGAAGATAGAGGGAGGTACGAGCAGTACTTC.

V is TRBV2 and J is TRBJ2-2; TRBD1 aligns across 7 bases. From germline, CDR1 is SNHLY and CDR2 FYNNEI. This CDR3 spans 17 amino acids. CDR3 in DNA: TGTACCCGCAGTCCCAGGGGGAGTAACCTGAACACCGGGGAGCTGTTTTTT. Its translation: CTRSPRGSNLNTGELFF.

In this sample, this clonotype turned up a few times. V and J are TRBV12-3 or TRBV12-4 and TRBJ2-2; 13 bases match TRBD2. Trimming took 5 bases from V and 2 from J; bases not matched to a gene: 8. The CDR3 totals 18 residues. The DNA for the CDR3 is TGTGCCAGCAGTCTCAGGACTAGCGGGAGAATAAACACCGGGGAGCTGTTTTTT. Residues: CASSLRTSGRINTGELFF.

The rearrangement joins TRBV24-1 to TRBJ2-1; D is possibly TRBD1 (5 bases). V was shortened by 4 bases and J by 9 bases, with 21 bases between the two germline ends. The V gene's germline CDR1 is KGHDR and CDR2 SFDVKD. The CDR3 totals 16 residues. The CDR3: CATSDPSKSPQGEQFF. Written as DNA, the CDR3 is TGTGCCACCAGTGACCCCTCCAAGTCCCCCCAGGGTGAGCAGTTCTTC.

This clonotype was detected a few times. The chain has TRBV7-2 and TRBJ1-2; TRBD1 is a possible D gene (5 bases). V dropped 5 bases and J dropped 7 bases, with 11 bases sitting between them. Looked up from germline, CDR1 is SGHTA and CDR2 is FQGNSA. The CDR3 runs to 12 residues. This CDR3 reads CASSLDSPGYTF. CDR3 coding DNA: TGTGCCAGCAGCCTCGACAGTCCTGGCTACACCTTC.

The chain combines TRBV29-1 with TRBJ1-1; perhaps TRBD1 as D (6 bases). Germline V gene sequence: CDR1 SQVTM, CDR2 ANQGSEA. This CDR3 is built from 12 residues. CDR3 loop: CGGSGSKTEAFF. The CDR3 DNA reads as TGCGGGGGCTCAGGCTCAAAGACTGAAGCTTTCTTT.

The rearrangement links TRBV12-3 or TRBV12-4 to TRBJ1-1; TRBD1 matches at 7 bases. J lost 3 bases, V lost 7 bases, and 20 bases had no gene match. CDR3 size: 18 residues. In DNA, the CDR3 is TGTGCCAGCACCGGTCAAGGTGCAAAGGACAGGCTTGACACTGAAGCTTTCTTT. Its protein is CASTGQGAKDRLDTEAFF.

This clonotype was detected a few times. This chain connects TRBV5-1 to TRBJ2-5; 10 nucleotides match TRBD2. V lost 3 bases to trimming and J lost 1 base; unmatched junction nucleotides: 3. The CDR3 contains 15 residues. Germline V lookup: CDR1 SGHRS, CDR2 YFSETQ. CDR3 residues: CASSSSGGFQETQYF. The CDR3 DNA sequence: TGCGCCAGCAGCTCTAGCGGGGGATTCCAAGAGACCCAGTACTTC. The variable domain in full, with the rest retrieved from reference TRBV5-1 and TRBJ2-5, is KAGVTQTPRYLIKTRGQQVTLSCSPISGHRSVSWYQQTPGQGLQFLFEYFSETQRNKGNFPGRFSGRQFSNSRSEMNVSTLELGDSALYLCASSSSGGFQETQYFGPGTRLLVL.

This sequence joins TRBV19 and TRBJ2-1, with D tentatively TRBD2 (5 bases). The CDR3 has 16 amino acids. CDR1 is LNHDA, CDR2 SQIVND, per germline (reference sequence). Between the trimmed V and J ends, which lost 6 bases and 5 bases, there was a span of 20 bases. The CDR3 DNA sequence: TGTGCCAGTAGCCGAGGGAGCCAGACCCCGAACAATGAGCAGTTCTTC. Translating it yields CASSRGSQTPNNEQFF.

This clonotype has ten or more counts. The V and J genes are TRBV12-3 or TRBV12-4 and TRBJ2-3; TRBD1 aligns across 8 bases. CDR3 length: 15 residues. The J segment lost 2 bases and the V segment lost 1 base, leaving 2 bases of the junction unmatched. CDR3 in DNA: TGTGCCAGCAGTTTAGGGACAGGGCACACAGATACGCAGTATTTT. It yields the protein CASSLGTGHTDTQYF.